The present entry profiles one T cell receptor beta chain with its context. V lost 3 bases, J lost 6 bases, and 6 bases stayed unmatched. Per the germline V gene, CDR1 is MDHEN and CDR2 is SYDVKM. This CDR3 has 15 residues. The data stem from a study of yellow fever vaccine responses in identical twins. Each CDR3 protein gets one entry after TCRdb re-called the RT-PCR reads with MiXCR. The sample lists 20,000 or so distinct CDR3 sequences, around three quarters occurring once. The input for sequencing was T cells from blood (PBMCs), unsorted or a sorted subset (not recorded which), taken before or after yellow fever vaccination (not recorded which). This rearrangement joins TRBV28 to TRBJ2-1; 9 nucleotides match TRBD2. This receptor was identified in a woman between 18 and 29 years old who received the yellow fever vaccine. CDR3 bases: TGTGCCAGCAGTTTTGGCGGGGGGGCTGGCAATGAGCAGTTCTTC. It codes for CASSFGGGAGNEQFF.